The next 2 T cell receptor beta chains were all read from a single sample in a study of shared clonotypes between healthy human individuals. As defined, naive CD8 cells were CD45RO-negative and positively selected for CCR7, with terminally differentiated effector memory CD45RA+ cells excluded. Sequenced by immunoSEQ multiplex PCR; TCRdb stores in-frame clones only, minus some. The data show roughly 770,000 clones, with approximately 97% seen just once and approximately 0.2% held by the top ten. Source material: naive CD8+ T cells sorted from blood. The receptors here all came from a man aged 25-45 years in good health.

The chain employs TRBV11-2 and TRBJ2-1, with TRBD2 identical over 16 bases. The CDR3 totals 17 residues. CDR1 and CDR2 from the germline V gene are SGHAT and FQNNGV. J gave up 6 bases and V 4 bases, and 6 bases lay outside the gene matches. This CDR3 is CASSSGTSGRAGNEQFF. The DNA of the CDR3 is TGTGCCAGCAGCTCCGGGACTAGCGGGAGGGCCGGCAATGAGCAGTTCTTC.

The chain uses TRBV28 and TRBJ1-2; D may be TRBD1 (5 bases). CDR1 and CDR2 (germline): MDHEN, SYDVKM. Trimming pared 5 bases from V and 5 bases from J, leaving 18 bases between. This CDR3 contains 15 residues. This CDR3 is CASSTLQQELYGYTF. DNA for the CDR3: TGTGCCAGCAGTACCCTCCAACAGGAACTGTATGGCTACACCTTC.